Here is one T cell receptor beta chain with its context. This sample was included in a study of blood T cell repertoires in COVID-19. For the study at large: From the United States, Italy and Spain came samples of acute and convalescent COVID-19. PBMCs, B-cell-depleted T cells, or T cells were the source of the cDNA or gDNA that made up the material.

Original handling: Researchers report that nucleated cell counts were estimated from reference gene primer amplification. TCRdb keeps only in-frame clones here, not all; method: immunoSEQ multiplex PCR. D and trimming come from the DNA, and the V and J calls and clone size come from that table. The sample consists of approximately 85,000 clones, around 92% of them appearing once. The germline V gene has CDR1 SGHRS and CDR2 YFSETQ. The CDR3 is made up of 16 amino acids. The ends lost 3 bases at V and 7 bases at J; junction bases unmatched: 14. V usage is TRBV5-1 and J usage is TRBJ1-2; 8 bases are a match to TRBD1. The sample consisted of peripheral blood. This TCR was sampled from a woman in her sixties or seventies with active COVID-19. Here the CDR3 DNA reads TGCGCCAGCAGCTCGACAGGAATAACGACAGGGGTTGGCTACACCTTC. Protein: CASSSTGITTGVGYTF.